This T cell receptor (beta chain) derives from a study of beta chain features in type 1 diabetes. The whole isolated RNA underwent reverse transcription, so sequencing captured expressed TCRB transcripts. Sequencing used immunoSEQ multiplex PCR; TCRdb keeps in-frame clones, though not all of them. Found here are a few hundred thousand clones, 27% of them singletons; the top ten hold approximately 4%. Donors contributed one heparinised blood draw apiece, averaging roughly 100 mL. The CDR3 consists of 11 residues. The V gene lost 6 bases and the J gene lost 5 bases, with 11 bases spanning the gap. The V gene's germline CDR1 is SQVTM and CDR2 ANQGSEA. This clone was picked up a small number of times.

V gene TRBV29-1 combines with J gene TRBJ2-7; D is uncertain. Sequencing was carried out using central memory CD4+ T cells from blood. This receptor was taken from a man aged 25 to 40 in good health. DNA for the CDR3: TGCAGCGTGGCGAACGACCACGAGCAGTACTTC. Amino acids: CSVANDHEQYF.